The source of this T cell receptor (beta chain) is a study of blood T cells in healthy people across ages. For the second PCR, which ran for roughly 6 to 11 cycles, a sample-barcoded 5' primer and a J-beta primer mix were used. MiXCR was run by TCRdb on the 5' RACE reads, yielding one entry per CDR3 protein. The profile shows over a million distinct CDR3 sequences, 45% of them singletons. The CDR3 loop spans 15 amino acids. The ends lost 8 bases at V and 6 bases at J; junction bases unmatched: 12. The source material was blood. The chain carries TRBV12-3 or TRBV12-4 and TRBJ2-3, with TRBD2 matching over 9 bases. This receptor was taken from a woman aged 55-69 years in good health. This CDR3 is CASSYVGGRADTQYF. CDR3 bases: TGTGCCAGCTCCTACGTTGGCGGGAGGGCTGATACGCAGTATTTT.